One and the same sample provided the 21 T cell receptor beta chains below, sequenced in a study of low-dose radiotherapy and immunotherapy resistance in tumors. Priming of first-strand cDNA relied on TRAV- and TRBV-specific primers (covering alpha and beta chains). It was with a constant-region primer and a V-primer adapter that TCRs were amplified over roughly 18 PCR cycles. TCRdb reprocessed the reads via MiXCR and lists one record per CDR3 protein. The data contain 64,000 or so distinct CDR3 sequences, more than 20% of them singletons. Time point here: before trial treatment. This specimen was PBMCs, taken before treatment. These receptors all come from a male donor with rectosigmoid adenocarcinoma.

The CDR3 loop reads CASSLWTSGGVSYEQYF. In DNA, the CDR3 is TGTGCCAGCAGCCTATGGACTAGCGGGGGGGTCTCCTACGAGCAGTACTTC. The J gene is TRBJ2-7, the V gene TRBV11-2; TRBD2 matches 15 bases. CDR1 and CDR2 from the germline V gene are SGHAT and FQNNGV. The CDR3 totals 17 residues. Germline trimming cut 5 bases from V and 0 bases from J; bases unmatched to any gene: 5. Based on the CDR3 plus reference TRBV11-2 and TRBJ2-7, the full variable domain is EAGVAQSPRYKIIEKRQSVAFWCNPISGHATLYWYQQILGQGPKLLIQFQNNGVVDDSQLPKDRFSAERLKGVDSTLKIQPAKLEDSAVYLCASSLWTSGGVSYEQYFGPGTRLTVT.

This clonotype was counted a few times. The CDR3 DNA reads TGCGCCAGCAGGCAGACAGGCTCCTACAATGAGCAGTTCTTC. Translation: CASRQTGSYNEQFF. This chain links TRBV5-1 with TRBJ2-1; a weak D match, TRBD1 (6 bases). The CDR3 covers 14 residues. Germline V gene sequence: CDR1 SGHRS, CDR2 YFSETQ. V was clipped by 5 bases and J by 0 bases, with 9 bases between them.

This clonotype was detected many times. V usage is TRBV10-3 and J usage is TRBJ2-7; no clear D gene. V dropped 8 bases and J dropped 3 bases, with 8 bases sitting between them. The CDR3 runs to 11 residues. CDR1 and CDR2 from the germline V gene are ENHRY and SYGVKD. The CDR3 spells CAIGTLYEQYF. CDR3 DNA: TGTGCCATCGGAACTCTCTACGAGCAGTACTTC.

By share, this clonotype counts as medium-sized. V and J are TRBV5-1 and TRBJ1-1; D is possibly TRBD1 (5 bases). Germline loops: CDR1 SGHRS, CDR2 YFSETQ. The V and J ends lost 4 bases and 0 bases respectively, with 19 bases between them. This CDR3 has 17 residues. The CDR3 nucleotides read TGCGCCAGCAGCCCTCCTCGGCAGGGAGGGATGAACACTGAAGCTTTCTTT. It codes for CASSPPRQGGMNTEAFF. Drawing the rest from reference TRBV5-1 and TRBJ1-1, the complete variable domain is KAGVTQTPRYLIKTRGQQVTLSCSPISGHRSVSWYQQTPGQGLQFLFEYFSETQRNKGNFPGRFSGRQFSNSRSEMNVSTLELGDSALYLCASSPPRQGGMNTEAFFGQGTRLTVV.

The V and J genes are TRBV20-1 and TRBJ1-4, with 11 positions matching TRBD1. CDR1 is DFQATT, CDR2 SNEGSKA, per germline (reference sequence). This CDR3 region has 17 residues. V lost 0 bases and J lost 5; bases outside the gene matches: 8. CDR3 DNA: TGCAGTGCTAGAGATAGGACAGGGGGCGCGGGCAATGAAAAACTGTTTTTT. This codes for CSARDRTGGAGNEKLFF.

This clonotype turned up a few times. V usage is TRBV2 and J usage is TRBJ2-1; D remains ambiguous. V was pared by 6 bases and J by 1 base, with 10 bases between. The CDR3 has 14 amino acids. Per germline, CDR1 SNHLY and CDR2 FYNNEI. CDR3 DNA: TGTGCCAGCAGCCCGGACGGGTCCTACAATGAGCAGTTCTTC. Translation gives CASSPDGSYNEQFF.

This clonotype was found many times. The chain links TRBV28 to TRBJ1-2; possible D gene TRBD1, 5 bases. The CDR3 covers 13 residues. Looked up from germline, CDR1 is MDHEN and CDR2 is SYDVKM. Trimming took 3 bases from V and 4 from J, leaving 9 bases between them. For the CDR3, the DNA is TGTGCCAGCAGTTTCCGGGGCGGCTATGGCTACACCTTC. It translates to CASSFRGGYGYTF.

The rearrangement links TRBV21-1 to TRBJ2-3; the table's D gene call, TRBD1, was not cross checked with the DNA. TRBV21-1 is assigned pseudogene status. The CDR3 spans 15 residues. CDR3 protein: CASSKEGQGTDTQYF. The CDR3 DNA follows: TGTGCCAGCAGCAAAGAGGGACAGGGCACAGATACGCAGTATTTT.

This clonotype appeared once. This likely traces to a read error, being one base from a far larger clone. The rearrangement joins TRBV20-1 to TRBJ2-1; D is possibly TRBD1 (6 bases). CDR3 length: 13 residues. Trimming left V 0 bases short and J 10 bases short, with 13 bases between. Looked up from germline, CDR1 is DFQATT and CDR2 is SNEGSKA (reference sequence). DNA for the CDR3: TGCAGTGCTAGAGACGGACAGACACCCGAGCAGTTCTTC. Translated, it gives CSARDGQTPEQFF.

In its sample, this clonotype was seen once. This likely came from a read error, as a far larger clone is one base away. The rearrangement joins TRBV13 to TRBJ2-1, with D possibly being TRBD2 (5 bases). Trimming removed 5 bases from V and 10 bases from J, with 15 bases in between. Germline CDR1 and CDR2: PRHDT and FYEKMQ (reference sequence). The CDR3 runs to 13 residues. The CDR3 DNA is TGTGCCAGCAGCACAAGACCGTCGGGGGAGCAGTTCTTC. It is translated as CASSTRPSGEQFF.

This clonotype was found many times. The V call is TRBV3-1, the J call TRBJ2-1; D possibly matches TRBD1 or TRBD2 (5 bases each). The CDR3 length is 13 residues. With 6 bases removed from V and 4 bases from J, the gap between germline ends came to 10 bases. Germline V gene sequence: CDR1 LGHDT, CDR2 YNNKEL (reference sequence). The CDR3 DNA is TGTGCCAGCAGTTCGGGGCGTTACAATGAGCAGTTCTTC. It yields the protein CASSSGRYNEQFF.

This clonotype was counted many times. V gene TRBV6-2 or TRBV6-3 combines with J gene TRBJ1-1; D is possibly TRBD1 (6 bases). Germline CDR1 is MNHEY and CDR2 is SVGEGT. The CDR3 has 15 residues. V gave up 7 bases and J gave up 11 bases, with 26 bases separating them. This CDR3 is CASNHPQGGLRWAFF. CDR3 DNA: TGTGCCAGCAACCACCCACAGGGCGGATTGCGTTGGGCTTTCTTT.

The V and J genes are TRBV12-3 or TRBV12-4 and TRBJ2-2; 13 bases map to TRBD2. Losses at the gene ends were 5 bases for V and 2 bases for J; bases not matched to a gene: 8. The CDR3 covers 18 residues. The CDR3 DNA reads TGTGCCAGCAGTCCTAGACTAGCGGGAGGTCGTAACACCGGGGAGCTGTTTTTT. The encoded protein is CASSPRLAGGRNTGELFF.

This clonotype was picked up many times. The chain joins TRBV29-1 to TRBJ1-1; D may be TRBD1 (5 bases). The CDR3 sequence is 14 residues long. Trimming cost V 1 base and J 7 bases, with 16 bases left between them. Per the germline V gene, CDR1 is SQVTM and CDR2 is ANQGSEA. CDR3 residues: CSVEGFQARGEAFF. CDR3 sequence (DNA): TGCAGCGTTGAAGGGTTTCAGGCGAGGGGTGAAGCTTTCTTT.

This clonotype was recorded at least ten times. The rearrangement links TRBV7-2 to TRBJ1-4, with 8 bases aligning to TRBD1. Germline V gene sequence: CDR1 SGHTA, CDR2 FQGNSA. The CDR3 sequence is 16 residues long. V was clipped by 1 base and J by 6 bases; unmatched bases: 7. The CDR3 region has the DNA TGTGCCAGCAGCTTAGGGACAGGGTCAATTTATGAAAAACTGTTTTTT. It encodes CASSLGTGSIYEKLFF. The entire variable domain, with the rest obtained from reference TRBV7-2 and TRBJ1-4, is as follows: GAGVSQSPSNKVTEKGKDVELRCDPISGHTALYWYRQSLGQGLEFLIYFQGNSAPDKSGLPSDRFSAERTGGSVSTLTIQRTQQEDSAVYLCASSLGTGSIYEKLFFGSGTQLSVL.

In this sample, this clonotype turned up many times. This chain uses TRBV28 with TRBJ1-1; tentative D call: TRBD1 (6 bases). The germline V and J ends were trimmed by 5 bases and 0 bases, with 19 bases remaining between them. The CDR3 contains 17 residues. Germline V lookup: CDR1 MDHEN, CDR2 SYDVKM. CDR3 nucleotide sequence: TGTGCCAGCAGTACCAGACAGAGGGGGATAATGAACACTGAAGCTTTCTTT. Amino acid sequence: CASSTRQRGIMNTEAFF.

The chain combines TRBV6-2 or TRBV6-3 with TRBJ2-7; TRBD2 aligns across 8 bases. CDR1 is MNHEY, CDR2 SVGEGT, per germline. CDR3 length equals 13 residues. V was pared by 8 bases and J by 0 bases, with 3 bases of the junction left unmatched. The CDR3 protein is CASRSGSSYEQYF. Here the CDR3 DNA reads TGTGCCAGCCGAAGCGGGAGCTCCTACGAGCAGTACTTC.

This clonotype was counted a single time. The gene calls are TRBV6-6 and TRBJ2-7; tentative D call: TRBD1 (6 bases). Germline V gene sequence: CDR1 MNHNY, CDR2 SVGAGI (reference sequence). The ends were cut back, 6 bases at V and 2 bases at J, with 8 bases in the middle. The CDR3 is 12 residues long. This CDR3 reads CASRGDTYEQYF. The CDR3 DNA reads TGTGCCAGCAGGGGGGACACCTACGAGCAGTACTTC.

This clonotype occurred many times. CDR3 nucleotide sequence: TGCGCCAGCGGAGACAACCCCGGGACAGGGCCTAACTATGGCTACACCTTC. It translates to CASGDNPGTGPNYGYTF. The J gene is TRBJ1-2, the V gene TRBV10-2, with TRBD1 matching 9 bases. V was pared by 8 bases and J by 0 bases, with 13 bases of the junction left unmatched. The V gene's germline CDR1 is WSHSY and CDR2 SAAADI. There are 17 residues in the CDR3.

This clonotype occurred many times. V gene TRBV5-1 combines with J gene TRBJ2-7; TRBD1 might be the D (5 bases). Germline V gene lookup returns CDR1 SGHRS and CDR2 YFSETQ. Trimming took 1 base from V and 3 from J, leaving 8 bases between them. The CDR3 extends over 13 amino acids. The DNA for the CDR3 is TGCGCCAGCAGCTTGATTCAGGGCTACGAGCAGTACTTC. Amino acid sequence: CASSLIQGYEQYF.

This chain links TRBV5-4 with TRBJ1-1; 8 nucleotides line up with TRBD1. Germline loops: CDR1 SGHNT, CDR2 YYREEE (reference sequence). The length of the CDR3 is 14 residues. The junction had 4 bases not matched to a gene; V was cut back by 1 base and J by 5 bases. The CDR3 here is CASSLQGARTEAFF. CDR3 DNA: TGTGCCAGCAGCTTGCAGGGGGCGCGGACTGAAGCTTTCTTT.